Below are 22 T cell receptor beta chains sequenced from a single sample in a study of T cell repertoires in cytomegalovirus infection. These TCRs' antigens remain unknown. TCRdb called the reads again in MiXCR, with one record for every CDR3 protein. The table has about 340,000 distinct CDR3 sequences, 29% seen once. The sample was cultured PBMCs, taken from culture after CMV antigen stimulation. The source is a human donor in good health (CMV status not recorded). Some clones in this sample may be carry-over from other donors' samples.

This clonotype was observed at least ten times. The rearrangement joins TRBV11-2 to TRBJ2-3; either TRBD1 or TRBD2 may fit D (7 bases each). This CDR3 has 13 residues. V was trimmed by 4 bases and J by 5 bases, leaving 10 bases between them. CDR1 and CDR2 from the germline V gene are SGHAT and FQNNGV. This CDR3 is CASSSRGGDTQYF. CDR3 coding DNA: TGTGCCAGCAGCTCCAGGGGGGGAGATACGCAGTATTTT.

This clonotype was seen only a few times. The chain couples TRBV18 to TRBJ1-4; perhaps TRBD1 as D (6 bases). Germline V lookup: CDR1 KGHSH, CDR2 LQKENI. Trimming left V 0 bases short and J 7 bases short, with 12 bases between. This CDR3 has 15 residues. The CDR3 bases are TGTGCCAGCTCACCACCGAACAGGGAAGGTGAAAAACTGTTTTTT. It yields the protein CASSPPNREGEKLFF.

The chain is built from TRBV7-8 and TRBJ1-6, with D tentatively TRBD1 (6 bases). V lost 1 base and J lost 5, with 15 bases in between. This CDR3 has 17 amino acids. The germline V gene has CDR1 SGHVS and CDR2 FQNEAQ. CDR3 protein: CASSLVIGGGNNSPLHF. As DNA, the CDR3 is TGTGCCAGCAGCTTAGTAATTGGAGGGGGTAATAATTCACCCCTCCACTTT.

A note on this clonotype: At one boundary the junction diverges from the germline segment, which might be a read error. The chain couples TRBV4-1 to TRBJ1-6; a possible D gene is TRBD1 (5 bases). The CDR3 length is 17 residues. The germline V gene has CDR1 MGHRA and CDR2 YSYEKL. The CDR3 region has the DNA TGTGCCAGCAGCCAAGGGATGGGGGGGAACTTAAATTCACCCCTCCACTTT. Protein product: CASSQGMGGNLNSPLHF.

V is TRBV18 and J is TRBJ2-7, with D perhaps TRBD1 (5 bases). The germline V gene encodes CDR1 KGHSH and CDR2 LQKENI. The V and J ends lost 0 bases and 1 base respectively, with 13 bases between them. The CDR3 is 16 amino acids. CDR3 nucleotides: TGTGCCAGCTCACCACCGGGGCGGCCTGGATCCTACGAGCAGTACTTC. Its protein product is CASSPPGRPGSYEQYF.

J is TRBJ1-1 and V is TRBV7-8; unclear D gene. The CDR3 has 14 residues. Germline assignment: CDR1 SGHVS and CDR2 FQNEAQ. The V gene lost 2 bases and the J gene lost 3 bases, with 10 bases spanning the gap. For the CDR3, the DNA is TGTGCCAGCAGCTTAATATCCGGGGACACTGAAGCTTTCTTT. Its protein is CASSLISGDTEAFF.

The CDR3 protein is CASSEVRAEGDTEAFF. CDR3 nucleotides: TGTGCCAGCAGTGAAGTGAGGGCTGAGGGGGACACTGAAGCTTTCTTT. V and J are TRBV6-1 and TRBJ1-1; maybe TRBD1 (6 bases). The CDR3 consists of 16 residues. The germline V gene encodes CDR1 MNHNS and CDR2 SASEGT. Trimming left V 1 base short and J 3 bases short, with 15 bases between.

The J gene is TRBJ2-3, the V gene TRBV19, with 7 bases matching TRBD2. This CDR3 is 15 amino acids long. CDR1 and CDR2 from the germline V gene are LNHDA and SQIVND (reference sequence). Losses at the gene ends were 5 bases for V and 1 base for J; bases not matched to a gene: 6. CDR3 sequence (DNA): TGTGCCAGTAGTCCGGGGGGATACGGCACAGATACGCAGTATTTT. Translating it yields CASSPGGYGTDTQYF.

The chain uses TRBV7-9 and TRBJ1-1; D gene ambiguous. The germline V and J ends were trimmed by 4 bases and 3 bases, with 6 bases remaining between them. Germline loops: CDR1 SEHNR, CDR2 FQNEAQ (reference sequence). This CDR3 spans 12 amino acids. The CDR3 sequence: CASSYKDTEAFF. Here the CDR3 DNA reads TGTGCCAGCAGCTATAAGGACACTGAAGCTTTCTTT.

V is TRBV7-3 and J is TRBJ1-2; D may be TRBD1 (6 bases). Germline CDR1 is SGHTA and CDR2 is FQGTGA. The CDR3 loop spans 15 amino acids. V lost 1 base, J lost 6 bases, and 15 bases lay in between. This chain's CDR3 is CASSLRAGEGDGYTF. The CDR3 coding sequence is TGTGCCAGCAGCTTAAGAGCAGGGGAAGGGGATGGCTACACCTTC.

The CDR3 region has the DNA TGTGCCAGCAGCTTTAGCGGCCTCCCCCCAGATACGCAGTATTTT. It is translated as CASSFSGLPPDTQYF. The chain recombines TRBV7-2 with TRBJ2-3; D is possibly TRBD2 (6 bases). V dropped 3 bases and J dropped 4 bases, with 14 bases sitting between them. This CDR3 has 15 residues. Germline V CDR1 and CDR2: SGHTA, FQGNSA.

This clonotype was counted many times. J is TRBJ1-2 and V is TRBV12-3 or TRBV12-4, with TRBD1 matching over 8 bases. V lost 5 bases, J lost 5 bases, and 4 bases stayed unmatched. The CDR3 loop spans 13 amino acids. CDR3 sequence reads: CASSPGQVYGYTF. CDR3 nucleotides: TGTGCCAGCAGTCCGGGACAGGTATATGGCTACACCTTC.

This clonotype was counted at least ten times. This chain connects TRBV12-3 or TRBV12-4 to TRBJ2-1, with 11 bases identical to TRBD2. The CDR3 has 17 amino acids. V dropped 2 bases and J dropped 2; count of bases not matched to a gene: 5. Written as DNA, the CDR3 is TGTGCCAGCAGTTTATATCCGGGACTAGCGGCCTACAATGAGCAGTTCTTC. Translation gives CASSLYPGLAAYNEQFF.

The sample holds a few counts of this clonotype. The chain is built from TRBV7-2 and TRBJ1-5, with 11 bases lining up with TRBD1. The CDR3 loop spans 15 amino acids. The V and J ends lost 6 bases and 3 bases, in that order; junction bases with no gene match: 4. CDR1 is SGHTA and CDR2 is FQGNSA in the germline V gene. CDR3 residues: CASRWTGGFNQPQHF. DNA for the CDR3: TGTGCCAGCAGATGGACAGGGGGCTTCAATCAGCCCCAGCATTTT.

This clonotype appeared a few times. The chain recombines TRBV11-2 with TRBJ2-1, with TRBD1 matching 7 bases. Germline V gives CDR1 SGHAT, CDR2 FQNNGV. Trimming removed 4 bases from V and 1 base from J; junction bases left unmatched: 10. This CDR3 contains 17 residues. The CDR3 coding sequence is TGTGCCAGCAGCTCTCACACAGGGGCTCGGTCCTACAATGAGCAGTTCTTC. This gives the protein CASSSHTGARSYNEQFF.

This clonotype was counted ten times or more. The chain joins TRBV4-2 to TRBJ1-3; D is possibly TRBD1 (6 bases). V dropped 0 bases and J dropped 0 bases, with 12 bases sitting between them. The CDR3 is 17 residues long. CDR1 is LGHNA and CDR2 is YNFKEQ in the germline V gene. The CDR3, as DNA: TGTGCCAGCAGCCAAGACGCAAGAGGGGGCTCTGGAAACACCATATATTTT. Protein: CASSQDARGGSGNTIYF.

The CDR3 protein is CASRDRSNTEAFF. The CDR3 DNA follows: TGTGCCAGCAGGGACAGGTCGAACACTGAAGCTTTCTTT. The V call is TRBV6-2 or TRBV6-3, the J call TRBJ1-1; TRBD1 matches at 7 bases. CDR1 is MNHEY, CDR2 SVGEGT, per germline. The J segment lost 1 base and the V segment lost 6 bases, leaving 2 bases of the junction unmatched. The CDR3 totals 13 residues.

The J gene is TRBJ1-2, the V gene TRBV6-1; 7 bases fit TRBD1. Looked up from germline, CDR1 is MNHNS and CDR2 is SASEGT. With 2 bases clipped from V and 4 bases from J, the junction kept 7 bases outside the gene matches. The CDR3 consists of 15 residues. CDR3 DNA: TGTGCCAGCAGTGAATCGGGACAGTGGAGCTATGGCTACACCTTC. The encoded protein is CASSESGQWSYGYTF.

The genes are TRBV7-2 and TRBJ1-6, with 8 bases that match TRBD1. V shed 1 base, J shed 9 bases, and the junction held 8 bases outside the gene matches. This CDR3 is 16 amino acids long. Germline CDR1 reads SGHTA; CDR2 reads FQGNSA. The CDR3 sequence is CASSLVGGTGASPLHF. The CDR3, as DNA: TGTGCCAGCAGCTTAGTAGGTGGGACAGGAGCTTCACCCCTCCACTTT.

The rearrangement links TRBV7-3 to TRBJ2-1, with 12 bases that match TRBD2. The CDR3 covers 15 residues. V shed 5 bases, J shed 9 bases, and the junction held 8 bases outside the gene matches. Germline V gives CDR1 SGHTA, CDR2 FQGTGA. The CDR3 sequence is CASSVGLAGGPEQFF. The CDR3 region has the DNA TGTGCCAGCAGCGTAGGGCTAGCGGGAGGGCCTGAGCAGTTCTTC.

This clonotype was recorded once. The rearrangement joins TRBV18 to TRBJ2-7; D gene unclear. Germline V gene lookup returns CDR1 KGHSH and CDR2 LQKENI. The CDR3 loop spans 14 amino acids. Trimming removed 0 bases at V and 4 bases at J, with 10 bases between. The CDR3 DNA follows: TGTGCCAGCTCACCACCGTCGCAGCAATACGAGCAGTACTTC. This translates into CASSPPSQQYEQYF.

This rearrangement joins TRBV7-6 to TRBJ1-3, with D possibly matching TRBD1 (6 bases). The ends were cut back, 5 bases at V and 0 bases at J, with 14 bases in the middle. The CDR3 has 16 residues. From germline, CDR1 is SGHVS and CDR2 FNYEAQ. The CDR3 region is CASSPTVQGSGNTIYF. In nucleotides, the CDR3 is TGTGCCAGCAGCCCTACCGTACAGGGCTCTGGAAACACCATATATTTT. Full variable domain (missing parts from reference TRBV7-6 and TRBJ1-3): GAGVSQSPRYKVTKRGQDVALRCDPISGHVSLYWYRQALGQGPEFLTYFNYEAQQDKSGLPNDRFSAERPEGSISTLTIQRTEQRDSAMYRCASSPTVQGSGNTIYFGEGSWLTVV.